A single sample is the source of the 23 T cell receptor beta chains below, sequenced in a study of cytotoxic CD8 clonotypes in ibrutinib-treated CLL. Produced via immunoSEQ multiplex PCR; TCRdb's table is partial and in-frame only. The sample comprises 130,000 or so clones, approximately 83% of which are singletons, and roughly 2% rests with the top ten. Sequencing used PBMCs, obtained after 24 months of ibrutinib treatment. Receptors originate from a human donor with chronic lymphocytic leukemia.

The chain couples TRBV28 to TRBJ1-1; D gene ambiguous. Trimming shortened V by 6 bases and J by 2 bases, and 7 bases separated the two germline ends. Per the germline V gene, CDR1 is MDHEN and CDR2 is SYDVKM. The CDR3 runs 12 residues. Here the CDR3 DNA reads TGTGCCAGCAGCCAGAGAAACACTGAAGCTTTCTTT. Amino acids: CASSQRNTEAFF.

The chain is built from TRBV6-5 and TRBJ2-5; 7 positions match TRBD1. This CDR3 region has 13 residues. From germline, CDR1 is MNHEY and CDR2 SVGAGI. J was trimmed by 7 bases and V by 2 bases; bases with no gene match: 4. This CDR3 is CASSYGTAATQYF. DNA for the CDR3: TGTGCCAGCAGTTACGGGACAGCCGCGACCCAGTACTTC.

The rearrangement uses TRBV28 and TRBJ2-3; D is unclear. The V end lost 3 bases, the J end lost 2 bases, and 9 bases lay between the germline ends. Germline lookup yields CDR1 MDHEN and CDR2 SYDVKM. This CDR3 comprises 14 residues. Written as DNA, the CDR3 is TGTGCCAGCAGTTTTCGAGACACCACAGATACGCAGTATTTT. Translation gives CASSFRDTTDTQYF.

V is TRBV27 and J is TRBJ2-7; TRBD2 matches 11 bases. Germline CDR1 MNHEY, CDR2 SMNVEV (reference sequence). Trimming removed 0 bases from V and 3 bases from J; junction bases left unmatched: 7. The CDR3 is made up of 17 amino acids. Written as DNA, the CDR3 is TGTGCCAGCAGTTTATCCGTAGCGGGAGGGACGCGCTACGAGCAGTACTTC. Residues: CASSLSVAGGTRYEQYF.

A single count supports this clone. The chain combines TRBV4-3 with TRBJ2-3; D is perhaps TRBD2 (6 bases). CDR1 is LGHNA, CDR2 YSLEER, per germline. The CDR3 runs to 18 residues. The V and J ends lost 0 bases and 1 base respectively, with 17 bases between them. CDR3 amino acids: CASSQDLAGIGRTDTQYF. The CDR3 coding sequence is TGCGCCAGCAGCCAAGATTTGGCGGGGATCGGCCGCACAGATACGCAGTATTTT.

The chain couples TRBV25-1 to TRBJ1-6; D uncertain. The V gene's germline CDR1 is MGHDK and CDR2 SYGVNS. This CDR3 comprises 15 residues. V was cut by 1 base and J by 0 bases, with 4 bases left in between. In nucleotides, the CDR3 is TGTGCCAGCAGTGAATCAGACTCCTATAATTCACCCCTCCACTTT. Translating it yields CASSESDSYNSPLHF.

J is TRBJ1-2 and V is TRBV4-3; no clear D. V lost 0 bases and J lost 8, with 10 bases in between. Germline loops: CDR1 LGHNA, CDR2 YSLEER. This CDR3 is 13 amino acids long. In nucleotides, the CDR3 is TGCGCCAGCAGCCAAGATGGTATAGGGGGCTACACCTTC. This codes for CASSQDGIGGYTF.

The gene calls are TRBV28 and TRBJ1-3; 8 bases line up with TRBD1. V lost 8 bases and J lost 3; bases outside the gene matches: 9. CDR1 and CDR2 (germline): MDHEN, SYDVKM. The CDR3 sequence is 15 residues long. CDR3 sequence: CASVVGRGLGNTIYF. The DNA of the CDR3 is TGTGCCAGCGTCGTAGGCAGGGGGCTTGGAAACACCATATATTTT.

The chain joins TRBV5-1 to TRBJ1-1; no definite D call. The V gene's germline CDR1 is SGHRS and CDR2 YFSETQ. V lost 4 bases and J 10 bases, leaving 17 bases between the germline ends. CDR3 length: 13 residues. This chain's CDR3 is CASSPDSEVGAFF. In DNA form, the CDR3 reads TGCGCCAGCAGCCCGGACTCGGAGGTCGGAGCTTTCTTT. The variable domain in full, with the rest retrieved from reference TRBV5-1 and TRBJ1-1, is KAGVTQTPRYLIKTRGQQVTLSCSPISGHRSVSWYQQTPGQGLQFLFEYFSETQRNKGNFPGRFSGRQFSNSRSEMNVSTLELGDSALYLCASSPDSEVGAFFGQGTRLTVV.

CDR3 DNA: TGCGCCAGCAGCTTGGCCCTAGCGGGAGATAATAAGCAGTACTTC. Protein: CASSLALAGDNKQYF. The chain combines TRBV5-1 with TRBJ2-7, with TRBD2 matching 10 bases. The J segment lost 8 bases and the V segment lost 0 bases, leaving 8 bases of the junction unmatched. The CDR3 extends over 15 amino acids. From germline, CDR1 is SGHRS and CDR2 YFSETQ.

This chain links TRBV5-5 with TRBJ1-3, with 7 bases lining up with TRBD1. V gave up 7 bases and J gave up 4 bases; unmatched junction bases: 14. The CDR3 runs 16 residues. CDR1 is SGHKS and CDR2 is YYEKEE in the germline V gene (reference sequence). The CDR3 spells CASVIGLQGTGNTIYF. The CDR3 DNA sequence: TGTGCCAGCGTCATTGGGCTACAGGGGACCGGAAACACCATATATTTT. Supplemented by reference TRBV5-5 and TRBJ1-3, the full variable domain reads DAGVTQSPTHLIKTRGQQVTLRCSPISGHKSVSWYQQVLGQGPQFIFQYYEKEERGRGNFPDRFSARQFPNYSSELNVNALLLGDSALYLCASVIGLQGTGNTIYFGEGSWLTVV.

This rearrangement joins TRBV9 to TRBJ2-7; the D is unclear. This CDR3 has 16 amino acids. Germline CDR1 and CDR2: SGDLS and YYNGEE. The V gene lost 0 bases and the J gene lost 3 bases, with 16 bases spanning the gap. The CDR3 sequence: CASSVAPKGFGYEQYF. As DNA, the CDR3 is TGTGCCAGCAGCGTAGCTCCGAAAGGCTTTGGCTACGAGCAGTACTTC.

The rearrangement joins TRBV5-1 to TRBJ2-3, with 12 nucleotides matching TRBD2. Unmatched junction bases numbered 7, after V lost 0 bases and J lost 5 bases. Germline values: CDR1 SGHRS, CDR2 YFSETQ. The CDR3 totals 17 residues. CDR3 loop: CASSLDPSGGAGDTQYF. As DNA, the CDR3 is TGCGCCAGCAGCTTGGATCCTAGCGGGGGGGCTGGAGATACGCAGTATTTT.

The chain has TRBV18 and TRBJ1-3; a possible D gene is TRBD1 (6 bases). V was clipped by 0 bases and J by 3 bases, with 12 bases between them. This CDR3 is built from 16 residues. In germline, CDR1 is KGHSH, CDR2 LQKENI. CDR3 region: CASSPPNREFGNTIYF. CDR3 sequence (DNA): TGTGCCAGCTCACCACCAAACAGGGAGTTTGGAAACACCATATATTTT.

CDR3 in amino acids: CASRNLQGLLYNEQFF. The CDR3 nucleotides read TGTGCCAGCAGAAATTTACAGGGATTACTCTACAATGAGCAGTTCTTC. The chain carries TRBV5-8 and TRBJ2-1, with a weak D call TRBD1 (6 bases). This CDR3 is 16 amino acids long. Germline-derived CDR1 and CDR2 are SGHTS and YDEGEE. V was cut by 5 bases and J by 3 bases, with 18 bases left in between. The variable domain in full, with the rest retrieved from reference TRBV5-8 and TRBJ2-1, is EAGVTQSPTHLIKTRGQQATLRCSPISGHTSVYWYQQALGLGLQFLLWYDEGEERNRGNFPPRFSGRQFPNYSSELNVNALELEDSALYLCASRNLQGLLYNEQFFGPGTRLTVL.

This clone was recorded only once. The V gene is TRBV19, the J gene TRBJ2-2; 10 bases agree with TRBD1. V lost 5 bases to trimming and J lost 4 bases; unmatched junction nucleotides: 7. The CDR3 runs to 16 residues. Germline loops: CDR1 LNHDA, CDR2 SQIVND (reference sequence). The CDR3 nucleotides are TGTGCCAGTAGTTTGTCCGGGACAGGGGTCACCGGGGAGCTGTTTTTT. It encodes CASSLSGTGVTGELFF.

The chain joins TRBV5-4 to TRBJ1-1, with 8 bases lining up with TRBD1. CDR1 is SGHNT, CDR2 YYREEE, per germline (reference sequence). V dropped 2 bases and J dropped 3; count of bases not matched to a gene: 6. The CDR3 spans 15 residues. This CDR3 is CASSFGGQGDTEAFF. CDR3 DNA: TGTGCCAGCAGCTTCGGCGGACAGGGTGACACTGAAGCTTTCTTT.

V and J are TRBV11-3 and TRBJ2-5, with TRBD2 matching over 10 bases. CDR3 length equals 16 residues. With 5 bases clipped from V and 2 bases from J, the junction kept 8 bases outside the gene matches. Germline CDR1 and CDR2: SGHNT and YENEEA. The CDR3 reads CASSRRTSGVQETQYF. The CDR3 DNA reads as TGTGCCAGCAGCCGACGGACTAGCGGAGTACAAGAGACCCAGTACTTC. The whole variable domain, remainder taken from reference TRBV11-3 and TRBJ2-5, is EAGVVQSPRYKIIEKKQPVAFWCNPISGHNTLYWYLQNLGQGPELLIRYENEEAVDDSQLPKDRFSAERLKGVDSTLKIQPAELGDSAVYLCASSRRTSGVQETQYFGPGTRLLVL.

This clone was picked up one time. The chain uses TRBV27 and TRBJ2-3; 10 nucleotides agree with TRBD1. Germline loops: CDR1 MNHEY, CDR2 SMNVEV (reference sequence). The CDR3 sequence is 16 residues long. J was trimmed by 4 bases and V by 7 bases; bases with no gene match: 11. CDR3 nucleotide sequence: TGTGCCAGCATCTCAACGGGACAGGGGACGGCAGATACGCAGTATTTT. It is translated as CASISTGQGTADTQYF.

The V and J genes are TRBV28 and TRBJ1-5; 8 bases are shared with TRBD1. There are 14 residues in the CDR3. V dropped 7 bases and J dropped 5; count of bases not matched to a gene: 7. Germline V CDR1 and CDR2: MDHEN, SYDVKM. The CDR3 DNA reads TGTGCCAGCATGAGACGGACAGGGTATCAGCCCCAGCATTTT. Its protein product is CASMRRTGYQPQHF. The whole variable domain, remainder taken from reference TRBV28 and TRBJ1-5, is DVKVTQSSRYLVKRTGEKVFLECVQDMDHENMFWYRQDPGLGLRLIYFSYDVKMKEKGDIPEGYSVSREKKERFSLILESASTNQTSMYLCASMRRTGYQPQHFGDGTRLSIL.

The chain recombines TRBV14 with TRBJ1-1; D is undetermined. The CDR3 is 15 amino acids. Germline assignment: CDR1 SGHDN and CDR2 FVKESK. Trimming shortened V by 1 base and J by 1 base, and 10 bases separated the two germline ends. The CDR3 DNA reads as TGTGCCAGCAGCCAAGTTCGTCAGACGAACACTGAAGCTTTCTTT. Translation: CASSQVRQTNTEAFF.

The chain couples TRBV7-9 to TRBJ1-4; D is undetermined. Germline lookup yields CDR1 SEHNR and CDR2 FQNEAQ (reference sequence). There are 11 residues in the CDR3. V gave up 3 bases and J gave up 8 bases, with 4 bases separating them. This CDR3 is CASSLQEKLFF. The CDR3 DNA follows: TGTGCCAGCAGCTTGCAGGAAAAACTGTTTTTT.

As for this clone: Other DNA sequences of this sample code for an identical CDR3. The rearrangement uses TRBV5-1 and TRBJ2-1, with no clear D. Per germline, CDR1 SGHRS and CDR2 YFSETQ. Trimming removed 0 bases from V and 6 bases from J, with 7 bases in between. CDR3 length: 13 amino acids. This chain's CDR3 is CASSLASANEQFF. The CDR3 DNA reads as TGCGCCAGCAGCTTGGCTTCAGCCAATGAGCAGTTCTTC.